Presented here are 17 T cell receptor beta chains from one specimen sequenced in a study of T cell responses to AZD1222 COVID-19 vaccine (dated by TCRdb to the early 2020s). Library preparation was by the immunoSEQ multiplex PCR assay. What TCRdb holds here is the immuneACCESS table cut down to in-frame rearrangements. Part of the clones is not present; checked against another copy, under half of the missing clones reflect an unresolved V gene, and the others are unexplained. The sample records about 55,000 clones, around 89% of which are singletons. The ten largest clonotypes hold less than 2% of the sample. What this sample's time point label stands for: baseline before first vaccination. The sample consisted of peripheral blood, taken on day 0 of AZD1222 vaccination. The receptors shown here come from an adult in good health.

V and J are TRBV2 and TRBJ2-4; 14 bases line up with TRBD2. The V gene's germline CDR1 is SNHLY and CDR2 FYNNEI. Trimming took 6 bases from V and 8 from J; bases not matched to a gene: 9. The CDR3 runs to 16 residues. This CDR3 is CASRGLAGVPQDIQYF. The CDR3 DNA reads as TGTGCCAGCAGGGGACTAGCGGGAGTCCCCCAGGACATTCAGTACTTC.

V gene TRBV3-1 (or the pseudogene TRBV3-2) combines with J gene TRBJ2-1, with a possible D match to TRBD2 (7 bases). This CDR3 is built from 16 residues. Germline CDR1 reads LGHDT; CDR2 reads YNNKEL (reference sequence). Trimming removed 4 bases from V and 8 bases from J, with 21 bases in between. The CDR3 loop is CASSPQAGGGSYEQFF. The CDR3 DNA reads TGTGCCAGCAGCCCCCAGGCCGGGGGCGGGAGCTATGAGCAGTTCTTC.

The chain carries TRBV4-2 and TRBJ2-3, with unresolved D. The CDR3 is 14 residues long. V shed 1 base and J shed 0 bases, with 5 bases lying between them. Germline loops: CDR1 LGHNA, CDR2 YNFKEQ. The CDR3, as DNA: TGTGCCAGCAGCCAAGTAGACAGCACAGATACGCAGTATTTT. This gives the protein CASSQVDSTDTQYF.

This chain joins TRBV5-8 and TRBJ2-5, with TRBD2 as a possible D gene (5 bases). Deletions cut 4 bases from V and 5 bases from J, with 18 bases between. Germline CDR1 reads SGHTS; CDR2 reads YDEGEE. This CDR3 is 15 amino acids long. The CDR3 DNA reads TGTGCCAGCAGCGCAGGCCGGGGAGTGAGGGAGACCCAGTACTTC. It translates to CASSAGRGVRETQYF.

The chain recombines TRBV7-9 with TRBJ1-1, with 9 positions matching TRBD1. The germline V gene encodes CDR1 SEHNR and CDR2 FQNEAQ (reference sequence). With V trimmed by 1 base and J by 1 base, 7 bases remained unmatched. There are 17 residues in the CDR3. CDR3: CASSLVATGGSNTEAFF. The CDR3 DNA follows: TGTGCCAGCAGCTTAGTAGCGACAGGGGGTTCGAACACTGAAGCTTTCTTT.

CDR3 in DNA: TGTGCCAGCAGACAGGGTGGTGGAAACACCATATATTTT. It translates to CASRQGGGNTIYF. This rearrangement joins TRBV28 to TRBJ1-3, with D possibly TRBD1 on 6 matching bases. Between the trimmed V and J ends, which lost 6 bases and 3 bases, there was a span of 9 bases. Germline CDR1 and CDR2: MDHEN and SYDVKM. CDR3 length: 13 residues. The whole variable domain, remainder taken from reference TRBV28 and TRBJ1-3, is DVKVTQSSRYLVKRTGEKVFLECVQDMDHENMFWYRQDPGLGLRLIYFSYDVKMKEKGDIPEGYSVSREKKERFSLILESASTNQTSMYLCASRQGGGNTIYFGEGSWLTVV.

V is TRBV7-6 and J is TRBJ1-6; D may be TRBD1 (5 bases). CDR3 length equals 14 residues. Germline assignment: CDR1 SGHVS and CDR2 FNYEAQ. The ends were cut back, 5 bases at V and 8 bases at J, with 13 bases in the middle. The CDR3, as DNA: TGTGCCAGCAGCCCTAGACAGTTCGATTCACCCCTCCACTTT. Protein: CASSPRQFDSPLHF.

The chain is built from TRBV3-1 (or the pseudogene TRBV3-2) and TRBJ1-6, with 7 bases identical to TRBD1. Germline V gives CDR1 LGHDT, CDR2 YNNKEL (reference sequence). Trimming at V came to 3 bases and at J to 6 bases, leaving 2 bases not matched to a gene. The CDR3 loop spans 14 amino acids. The CDR3 loop reads CASSQGDSNSPLHF. CDR3 nucleotides: TGTGCCAGCAGCCAGGGGGACAGTAATTCACCCCTCCACTTT.

V is TRBV7-2 and J is TRBJ2-3; perhaps TRBD2 as D (6 bases). Between the trimmed V and J ends, which lost 1 base and 5 bases, there was a span of 10 bases. The CDR3 has 14 amino acids. Germline CDR1 is SGHTA and CDR2 is FQGNSA. CDR3 sequence: CASSLVWGGDTQYF. The CDR3 nucleotides are TGTGCCAGCAGCTTAGTGTGGGGAGGAGATACGCAGTATTTT.

CDR3 DNA sequence: TGCGCCAGCAGCGGAGGAGACACGGCTATATCCTATGGCTACACCTTC. Protein sequence: CASSGGDTAISYGYTF. V is TRBV5-1 and J is TRBJ1-2; unclear D gene. V was trimmed by 4 bases and J by 4 bases, leaving 20 bases between them. This CDR3 region has 16 residues. The germline gives CDR1 SGHRS, CDR2 YFSETQ.

This clone has more than one count but fewer than ten. The V and J genes are TRBV5-4 and TRBJ1-2; D gene uncertain. This CDR3 spans 15 amino acids. Germline-derived CDR1 and CDR2 are SGHNT and YYREEE (reference sequence). Trimming removed 0 bases from V and 4 bases from J, with 13 bases in between. The CDR3 nucleotides read TGTGCCAGCAGCTTGGCTATAGGTTTCACCTATGGCTACACCTTC. Encoded protein: CASSLAIGFTYGYTF.

This chain connects TRBV2 to TRBJ2-7; 7 bases map to TRBD2. This CDR3 comprises 13 residues. In germline, CDR1 is SNHLY, CDR2 FYNNEI. V gave up 8 bases and J gave up 1 base; unmatched junction bases: 5. In DNA, the CDR3 is TGTGCCAGCGGGGAGGGACTATCCTACGAGCAGTACTTC. This gives the protein CASGEGLSYEQYF. The variable domain in full, completed from reference TRBV2 and TRBJ2-7, reads EPEVTQTPSHQVTQMGQEVILRCVPISNHLYFYWYRQILGQKVEFLVSFYNNEISEKSEIFDDQFSVERPDGSNFTLKIRSTKLEDSAMYFCASGEGLSYEQYFGPGTRLTVT.

The J gene is TRBJ1-1, the V gene TRBV18; no clear D. The CDR3 contains 12 residues. The V end was cut by 2 bases, the J end by 6 bases, with 7 bases between. Per the germline V gene, CDR1 is KGHSH and CDR2 is LQKENI. In DNA, the CDR3 is TGTGCCAGCTCACCAGGGATTGCTGAAGCTTTCTTT. The encoded protein is CASSPGIAEAFF.

The chain combines TRBV28 with TRBJ1-5, with D perhaps TRBD1 (5 bases). V lost 1 base to trimming and J lost 3 bases, with 7 bases between them. The CDR3 has 14 residues. Germline CDR1 MDHEN, CDR2 SYDVKM. The CDR3 here is CASSLSGPNQPQHF. CDR3 bases: TGTGCCAGCAGTTTATCAGGGCCCAATCAGCCCCAGCATTTT.

This chain connects TRBV28 to TRBJ1-4; 9 nucleotides line up with TRBD1. With 6 bases clipped from V and 3 bases from J, the junction kept 23 bases outside the gene matches. Germline-derived CDR1 and CDR2 are MDHEN and SYDVKM. The CDR3 loop spans 21 amino acids. The CDR3 loop is CASSSPSTGTGLGIANEKLFF. The CDR3 DNA reads as TGTGCCAGCAGCTCTCCATCAACCGGGACAGGGTTGGGAATTGCTAATGAAAAACTGTTTTTT.

V is TRBV2 and J is TRBJ2-5, with D uncertain. With 6 bases removed from V and 1 base from J, the gap between germline ends came to 12 bases. The CDR3 extends over 14 amino acids. CDR1 is SNHLY and CDR2 is FYNNEI in the germline V gene. The CDR3 DNA is TGTGCCAGCAGGGCCACTTGGGCCCAAGAGACCCAGTACTTC. Protein: CASRATWAQETQYF.

This clone has just one count. The chain is built from TRBV6-5 and TRBJ2-3, with TRBD1 as a possible D gene (5 bases). Looked up from germline, CDR1 is MNHEY and CDR2 is SVGAGI. Trimming took 6 bases from V and 0 from J, leaving 10 bases between them. This CDR3 is 14 amino acids long. As DNA, the CDR3 is TGTGCCAGCAGAGCAGGGTCTAGCACAGATACGCAGTATTTT. Translated, it gives CASRAGSSTDTQYF.